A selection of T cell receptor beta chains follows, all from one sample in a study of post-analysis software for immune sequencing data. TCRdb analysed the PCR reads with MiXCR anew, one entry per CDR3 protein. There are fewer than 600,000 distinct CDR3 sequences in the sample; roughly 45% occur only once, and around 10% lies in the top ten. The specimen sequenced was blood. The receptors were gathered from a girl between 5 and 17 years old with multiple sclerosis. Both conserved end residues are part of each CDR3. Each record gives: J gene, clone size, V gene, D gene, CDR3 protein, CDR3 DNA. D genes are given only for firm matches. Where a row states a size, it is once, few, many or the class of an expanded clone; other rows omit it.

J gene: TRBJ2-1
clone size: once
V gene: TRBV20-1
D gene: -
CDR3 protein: CSASKPGWHGDEQFF
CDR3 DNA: TGCAGTGCTAGCAAGCCTGGGTGGCACGGGGATGAGCAGTTCTTC

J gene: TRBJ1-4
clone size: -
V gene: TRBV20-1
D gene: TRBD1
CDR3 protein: CSAEDRATNEKLFF
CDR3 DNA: TGCAGTGCCGAGGACAGGGCAACTAATGAAAAACTGTTTTTT

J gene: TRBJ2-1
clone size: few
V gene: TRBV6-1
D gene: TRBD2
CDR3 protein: CASVGLAGGAPSYNEQFF
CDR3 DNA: TGTGCCAGCGTGGGGCTAGCGGGAGGGGCCCCCTCCTACAATGAGCAGTTCTTC

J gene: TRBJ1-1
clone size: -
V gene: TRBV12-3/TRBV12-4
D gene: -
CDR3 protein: CASSPREGSEAFF
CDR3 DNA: TGTGCCAGCAGCCCCCGGGAGGGGAGTGAAGCTTTCTTT

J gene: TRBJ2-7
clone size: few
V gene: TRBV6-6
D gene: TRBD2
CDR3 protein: CASSYGREASVMFLQYF
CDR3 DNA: TGTGCCAGCAGTTACGGGCGGGAGGCCTCCGTAATGTTCCTGCAGTACTTC

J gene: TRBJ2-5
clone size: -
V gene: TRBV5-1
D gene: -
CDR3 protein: CASSRDKQETQYF
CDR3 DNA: TGCGCCAGCAGCCGGGACAAACAAGAGACCCAGTACTTC

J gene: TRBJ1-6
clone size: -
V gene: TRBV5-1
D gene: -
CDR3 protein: CASSFGSASPLHF
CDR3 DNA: TGCGCCAGCAGCTTTGGATCAGCATCACCCCTCCACTTT

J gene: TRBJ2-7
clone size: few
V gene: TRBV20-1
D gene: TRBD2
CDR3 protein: CSAREREIYEQYF
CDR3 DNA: TGCAGTGCTAGAGAGCGGGAGATCTACGAGCAGTACTTC

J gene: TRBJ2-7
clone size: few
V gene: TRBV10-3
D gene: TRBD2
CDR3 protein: CAISPGTSGSYEQYF
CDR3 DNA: TGTGCCATCAGTCCCGGGACTAGCGGGAGTTACGAGCAGTACTTC

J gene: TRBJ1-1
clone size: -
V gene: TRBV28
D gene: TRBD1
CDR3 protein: CAGVSGTGVNTEAFF
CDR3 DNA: TGTGCCGGCGTTTCCGGGACAGGGGTGAACACTGAAGCTTTCTTT

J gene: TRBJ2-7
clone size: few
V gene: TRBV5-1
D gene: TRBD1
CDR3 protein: CASMGQGYEQYF
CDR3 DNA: TGCGCCAGCATGGGACAGGGTTACGAGCAGTACTTC

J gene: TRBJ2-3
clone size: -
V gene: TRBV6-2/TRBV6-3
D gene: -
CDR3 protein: CASNGASGNTIYFGEGSCTDTQYF
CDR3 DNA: -

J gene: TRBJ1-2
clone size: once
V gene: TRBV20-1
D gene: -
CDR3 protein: CSARQGGYGYTF
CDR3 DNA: TGCAGTGCTAGACAGGGAGGGTATGGCTACACCTTC

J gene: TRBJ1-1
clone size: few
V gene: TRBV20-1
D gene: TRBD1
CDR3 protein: CSARTGSEAFF
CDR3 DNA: TGCAGTGCTAGGACAGGGTCTGAAGCTTTCTTT

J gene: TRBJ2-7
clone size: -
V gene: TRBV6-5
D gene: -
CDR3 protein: CASSYRPLAGYEQYF
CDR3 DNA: TGTGCCAGCAGTTACCGCCCACTGGCGGGATACGAGCAGTACTTC

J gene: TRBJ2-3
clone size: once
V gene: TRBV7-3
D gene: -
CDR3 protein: CASSLTPIGDPDTQYF
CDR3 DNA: TGTGCCAGCAGCTTAACTCCAATAGGGGACCCAGATACGCAGTATTTT

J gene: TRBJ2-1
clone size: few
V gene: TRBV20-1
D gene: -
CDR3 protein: CSGGGYNEQFF
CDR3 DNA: TGCAGTGGAGGGGGTTACAATGAGCAGTTCTTC

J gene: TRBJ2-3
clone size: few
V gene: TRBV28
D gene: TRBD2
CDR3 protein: CASRNERDLGGTDTQYF
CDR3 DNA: TGTGCCAGCAGGAACGAGCGGGATCTCGGAGGCACAGATACGCAGTATTTT

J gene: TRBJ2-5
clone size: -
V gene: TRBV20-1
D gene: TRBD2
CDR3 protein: CSARGGRALETQYF
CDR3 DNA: TGCAGTGCTAGAGGCGGGAGGGCTTTGGAGACCCAGTACTTC

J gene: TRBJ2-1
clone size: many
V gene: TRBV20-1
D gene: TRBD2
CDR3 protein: CSAQAGAYNEQFF
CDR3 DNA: TGCAGTGCGCAAGCGGGAGCCTACAATGAGCAGTTCTTC

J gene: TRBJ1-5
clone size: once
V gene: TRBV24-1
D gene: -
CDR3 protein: CATSEAPGVGQPQHF
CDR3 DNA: TGTGCCACCAGTGAAGCACCAGGGGTAGGTCAGCCCCAGCATTTT

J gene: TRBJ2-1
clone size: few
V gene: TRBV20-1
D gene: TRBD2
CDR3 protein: CSAPTREGINEQFF
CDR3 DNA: TGCAGTGCCCCTACCCGGGAGGGCATCAATGAGCAGTTCTTC

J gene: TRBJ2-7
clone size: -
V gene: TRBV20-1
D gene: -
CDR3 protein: CSARVTDSYEQYF
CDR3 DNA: TGCAGTGCTAGGGTGACCGACAGCTACGAGCAGTACTTC

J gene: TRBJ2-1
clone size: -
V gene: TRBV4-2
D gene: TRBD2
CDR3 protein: CASSQGTSGITNEQFF
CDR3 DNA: TGTGCCAGCAGCCAGGGGACTAGCGGGATCACCAATGAGCAGTTCTTC

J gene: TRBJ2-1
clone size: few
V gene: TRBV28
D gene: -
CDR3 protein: CASSSVVNEQFF
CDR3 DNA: TGTGCCAGCAGTTCGGTAGTCAATGAGCAGTTCTTC

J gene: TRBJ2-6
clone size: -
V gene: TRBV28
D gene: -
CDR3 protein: CASGPLGYSGANVLTF
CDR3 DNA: TGTGCCAGCGGCCCTCTGGGGTACTCTGGGGCCAACGTCCTGACTTTC

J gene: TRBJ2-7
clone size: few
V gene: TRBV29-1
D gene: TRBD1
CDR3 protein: CSVKGQLTYEQYF
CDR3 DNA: TGCAGCGTTAAGGGACAGTTGACCTACGAGCAGTACTTC

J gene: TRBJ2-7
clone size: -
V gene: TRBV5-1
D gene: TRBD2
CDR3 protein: CASSLTSEPYEQYF
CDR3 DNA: TGCGCCAGCAGCTTGACTAGCGAACCCTACGAGCAGTACTTC

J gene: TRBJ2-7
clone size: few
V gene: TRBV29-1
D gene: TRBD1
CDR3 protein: CSVRTGGEEQYF
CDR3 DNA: TGCAGCGTGCGGACAGGGGGGGAGGAGCAGTACTTC

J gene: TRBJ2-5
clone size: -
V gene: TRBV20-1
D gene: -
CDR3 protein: CSEVRQETQYF
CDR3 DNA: TGCAGTGAAGTAAGGCAAGAGACCCAGTACTTC

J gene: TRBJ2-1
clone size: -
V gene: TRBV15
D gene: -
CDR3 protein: CATSRDGAQYNEQFF
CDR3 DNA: TGTGCCACCAGCAGAGATGGGGCACAATACAATGAGCAGTTCTTC

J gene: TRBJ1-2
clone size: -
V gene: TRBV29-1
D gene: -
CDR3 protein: CSVEDQGGYGYTF
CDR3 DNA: TGCAGCGTTGAAGACCAGGGCGGCTATGGCTACACCTTC

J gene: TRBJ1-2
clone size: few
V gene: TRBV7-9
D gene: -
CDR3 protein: CALWTTLPYGYTF
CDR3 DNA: TGTGCCCTCTGGACGACGTTACCCTATGGCTACACCTTC

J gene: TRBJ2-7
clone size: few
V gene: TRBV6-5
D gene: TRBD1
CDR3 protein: CASSYGDRNYEQYF
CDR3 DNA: TGTGCCAGCAGTTATGGGGACAGGAACTACGAGCAGTACTTC

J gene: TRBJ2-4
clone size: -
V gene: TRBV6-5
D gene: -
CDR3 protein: CASSYSSSGGGKNIQYF
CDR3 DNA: TGTGCCAGCAGTTACTCTTCCAGCGGAGGGGGCAAAAACATTCAGTACTTC

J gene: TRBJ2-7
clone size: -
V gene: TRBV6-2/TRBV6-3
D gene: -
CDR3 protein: CASSLQQYEQYF
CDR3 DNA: TGTGCCAGCAGCCTACAGCAATACGAGCAGTACTTC

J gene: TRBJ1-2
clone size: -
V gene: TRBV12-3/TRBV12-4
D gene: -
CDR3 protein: CASSFSRRANYGYTF
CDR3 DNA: TGTGCCAGCAGTTTTTCCCGGCGGGCTAACTATGGCTACACCTTC

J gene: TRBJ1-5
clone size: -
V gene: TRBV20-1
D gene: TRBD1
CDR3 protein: CSATGQGILNQPQHF
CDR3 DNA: TGCAGTGCAACGGGACAGGGGATCCTAAATCAGCCCCAGCATTTT

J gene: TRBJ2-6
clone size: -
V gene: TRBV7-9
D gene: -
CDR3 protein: CASGPLLGQERGSGANVLTF
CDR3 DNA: TGTGCCAGCGGCCCATTGTTGGGGCAGGAAAGAGGTTCTGGGGCCAACGTCCTGACTTTC

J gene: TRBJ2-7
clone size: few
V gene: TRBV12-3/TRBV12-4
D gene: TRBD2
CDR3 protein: CASRPRTSGSYEQYF
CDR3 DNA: TGTGCCAGCAGACCTCGGACTAGCGGGTCCTACGAGCAGTACTTC

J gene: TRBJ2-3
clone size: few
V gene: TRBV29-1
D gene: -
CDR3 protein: CSVEGTGRRDTQYF
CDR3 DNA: TGCAGCGTTGAGGGTACAGGCCGGAGGGATACGCAGTATTTT

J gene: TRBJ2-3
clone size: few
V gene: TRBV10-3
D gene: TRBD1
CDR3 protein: CAINSDRVLDTQYF
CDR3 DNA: TGTGCCATCAACTCGGACAGGGTTCTAGATACGCAGTATTTT

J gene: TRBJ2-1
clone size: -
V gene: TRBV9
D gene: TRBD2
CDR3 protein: CASSVVLAGENEQFF
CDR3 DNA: TGTGCCAGCAGCGTAGTTCTAGCGGGAGAGAATGAGCAGTTCTTC

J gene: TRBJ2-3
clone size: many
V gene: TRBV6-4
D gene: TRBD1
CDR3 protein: CASSAGQGGADTQYF
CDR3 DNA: TGTGCCAGCAGTGCAGGACAGGGCGGCGCAGATACGCAGTATTTT

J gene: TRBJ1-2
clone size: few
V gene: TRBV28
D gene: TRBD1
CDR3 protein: CASSPWDRNNYGYTF
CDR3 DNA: TGTGCCAGCAGTCCTTGGGACAGGAATAACTATGGCTACACCTTC

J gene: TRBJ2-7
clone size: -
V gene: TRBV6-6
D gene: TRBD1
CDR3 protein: CASSYSRGTTGVHEQYF
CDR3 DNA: TGTGCCAGCAGTTACTCGAGAGGGACGACAGGGGTCCACGAGCAGTACTTC

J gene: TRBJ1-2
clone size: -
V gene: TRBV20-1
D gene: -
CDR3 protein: CSARNTAVSSYGYTF
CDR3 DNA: TGCAGTGCTAGAAATACGGCAGTTTCGAGCTATGGCTACACCTTC

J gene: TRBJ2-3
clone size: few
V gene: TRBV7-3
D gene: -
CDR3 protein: CASSFPPSPDTQYF
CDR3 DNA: TGTGCCAGCAGCTTCCCCCCCAGTCCAGATACGCAGTATTTT

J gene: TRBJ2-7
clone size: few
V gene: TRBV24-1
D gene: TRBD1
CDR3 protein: CATSDRGFYEQYF
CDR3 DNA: TGTGCCACAAGTGACAGGGGATTCTACGAGCAGTACTTC

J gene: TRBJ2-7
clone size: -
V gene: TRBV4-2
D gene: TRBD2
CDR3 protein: CASSHPTGAGGPYEQYF
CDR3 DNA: TGTGCCAGCAGCCACCCCACAGGGGCGGGAGGGCCCTACGAGCAGTACTTC

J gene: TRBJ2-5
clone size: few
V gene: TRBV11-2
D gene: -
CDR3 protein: CASSLVMMSGSYQGTQYF
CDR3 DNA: TGTGCCAGCAGCTTAGTTATGATGTCAGGGTCGTACCAAGGGACCCAGTACTTC

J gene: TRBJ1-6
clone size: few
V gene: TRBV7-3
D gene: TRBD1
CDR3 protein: CASSFSGTGGGTPLHF
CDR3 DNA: TGTGCCAGCAGCTTCTCCGGGACAGGGGGCGGGACACCCCTCCACTTT

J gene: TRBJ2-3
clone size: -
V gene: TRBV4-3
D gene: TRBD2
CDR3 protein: CASSQVWRLAGRWGTDTQYF
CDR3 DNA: TGCGCCAGCAGCCAAGTCTGGAGACTAGCGGGCAGGTGGGGCACAGATACGCAGTATTTT

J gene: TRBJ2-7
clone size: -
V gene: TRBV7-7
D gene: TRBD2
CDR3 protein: CASSLASTSGRATYNEQYF
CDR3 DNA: TGTGCTAGCAGCTTAGCTTCGACTAGCGGGAGGGCGACCTACAATGAGCAGTACTTC

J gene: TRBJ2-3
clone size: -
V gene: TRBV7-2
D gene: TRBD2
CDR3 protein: CASSLTSVTDTQYF
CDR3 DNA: TGTGCCAGCAGCTTGACTAGCGTCACAGATACGCAGTATTTT